Presented here are 10 T cell receptor beta chains from one specimen sequenced in a study of shared clonotypes between healthy human individuals. This table comes from immunoSEQ multiplex PCR, and its TCRdb copy is limited to in-frame clones, with some not included. The sample carries about 110,000 clones, roughly two thirds recorded once. Sample: memory CD8+ T cells sorted from blood. This sample's subset: CD45RO+ cells pooled with CCR7-negative TemRA cells. These receptors originate from a woman under 40 in good health.

The chain combines TRBV10-3 with TRBJ2-2; 12 nucleotides line up with TRBD2. CDR1 is ENHRY and CDR2 is SYGVKD in the germline V gene. The junction had 8 bases not matched to a gene; V was cut back by 5 bases and J by 1 base. This CDR3 is 18 amino acids long. CDR3 in DNA: TGTGCCATCAGTCCGCGACTAGCGGGAGATTTGAACACCGGGGAGCTGTTTTTT. Translation gives CAISPRLAGDLNTGELFF.

The CDR3 nucleotides are TGCAGCTCAGAAGGCCGGGAGGGCTCCTACAATGAGCAGTTCTTC. Residues: CSSEGREGSYNEQFF. The chain joins TRBV29-1 to TRBJ2-1; 8 nucleotides align to TRBD2. The V gene's germline CDR1 is SQVTM and CDR2 ANQGSEA. This CDR3 has 15 residues. With V trimmed by 8 bases and J by 0 bases, 9 bases remained unmatched.

V is TRBV11-2 and J is TRBJ1-1; 7 bases fit TRBD1. This CDR3 has 14 amino acids. V shed 3 bases, J shed 3 bases, and the junction held 4 bases outside the gene matches. CDR1 is SGHAT and CDR2 is FQNNGV in the germline V gene. CDR3 coding DNA: TGTGCCAGCAGCTTGTCCAGGGGGGACACTGAAGCTTTCTTT. This gives the protein CASSLSRGDTEAFF.

This chain joins TRBV28 and TRBJ1-5; no reliable D call. Per germline, CDR1 MDHEN and CDR2 SYDVKM. This CDR3 is 12 amino acids long. V gave up 3 bases and J gave up 10 bases, with 10 bases separating them. CDR3 nucleotide sequence: TGTGCCAGCAGTTTCGAGTCTGGCCCCCAGCATTTT. This encodes CASSFESGPQHF.

The V call is TRBV7-8, the J call TRBJ2-3; TRBD2 matches 12 bases. The CDR3 contains 16 residues. The germline V gene encodes CDR1 SGHVS and CDR2 FQNEAQ. After removal of 5 bases from V and 4 bases from J, the junction contained 7 bases not matched to a gene. The chain's CDR3 is CASSPQTSGSSDTQYF. The DNA of the CDR3 is TGTGCCAGCAGCCCCCAGACTAGCGGGAGTTCAGATACGCAGTATTTT.

The genes are TRBV4-1 and TRBJ1-2, with TRBD1 as a possible D gene (5 bases). The CDR3 length is 16 residues. Trimming took 2 bases from V and 2 from J, leaving 15 bases between them. Per the germline V gene, CDR1 is MGHRA and CDR2 is YSYEKL. The CDR3 nucleotides are TGCGCCAGCAGCCAATTTGGACACCTACTCAACTATGGCTACACCTTC. Its translation is CASSQFGHLLNYGYTF.

The rearrangement uses TRBV28 and TRBJ1-3, with 7 bases matching TRBD1. The length of the CDR3 is 17 residues. After removal of 3 bases from V and 4 bases from J, the junction contained 12 bases not matched to a gene. In germline, CDR1 is MDHEN, CDR2 SYDVKM. DNA for the CDR3: TGTGCCAGCAGTTTGGCACGCCCCGGGACAGCCGGAAACACCATATATTTT. Translating it yields CASSLARPGTAGNTIYF.

This clone was detected many times. The chain is built from TRBV5-1 and TRBJ2-1, with TRBD1 as a possible D gene (6 bases). Trimming stripped 0 bases from V and 6 bases from J, with 7 bases between. From germline, CDR1 is SGHRS and CDR2 YFSETQ. CDR3 length: 13 residues. The CDR3 sequence is CASSLEQGNEQFF. The CDR3 DNA follows: TGCGCCAGCAGCTTGGAACAGGGCAATGAGCAGTTCTTC.

This chain links TRBV7-8 with TRBJ2-7; the D gene is possibly TRBD2 (8 bases). The CDR3 has 16 amino acids. The germline V gene has CDR1 SGHVS and CDR2 FQNEAQ. V was clipped by 5 bases and J by 1 base, with 18 bases between them. CDR3 in amino acids: CASSQGGLAGSYEQYF. The CDR3 DNA follows: TGTGCCAGCAGCCAGGGGGGGCTAGCGGGTTCCTACGAGCAGTACTTC.

The V call is TRBV4-1, the J call TRBJ2-2; 12 bases align to TRBD2. CDR3 length: 16 amino acids. Germline V gene sequence: CDR1 MGHRA, CDR2 YSYEKL. Germline trimming cut 4 bases from V and 5 bases from J; bases unmatched to any gene: 5. The DNA for the CDR3 is TGCGCCAGCAGCCCGATGACTAGCGGGAGAACCGGGGAGCTGTTTTTT. Amino acid sequence: CASSPMTSGRTGELFF.